This record covers a single T cell receptor (beta chain). Its target is unknown. CDR1 and CDR2 from the germline V gene are MNHEY and SVGAGI. This CDR3 region has 15 residues. With 0 bases removed from V and 5 bases from J, the gap between germline ends came to 11 bases. These data originate in a study of graft-versus-host responses after intestinal transplantation. Across the whole study: Among the recipients, all got anti-thymocyte globulin induction and then tacrolimus and steroids for around 3 years.

Data came from immunoSEQ multiplex PCR; TCRdb stores just in-frame clones and leaves some out. The data hold more than 80,000 clones, with about 89% observed a single time. General study findings and limits: The authors found GvH clones in recipient marrow, some appearing first in ileum or blood. Graft-donor T cell macrochimerism in patients accompanied high graft-versus-host to host-versus-graft clonal ratios in allografts.

The sample was unstimulated CD4+ T cells sorted from spleen or lymph node cells, taken before intestinal transplant. The chain has TRBV6-5 and TRBJ2-1; D gene unclear. This receptor was taken from a human donor who received an intestinal transplant. Here the CDR3 reads CASSYSAPPDNEQFF. The CDR3 DNA is TGTGCCAGCAGTTACTCGGCCCCACCCGACAATGAGCAGTTCTTC.